These 31 T cell receptor beta chains originate from one sample sequenced in a study of T cells after yellow fever vaccination. TCRdb redid the calling of the 5' RACE reads with MiXCR, one entry per CDR3 protein. This table has some 150,000 distinct CDR3 sequences, approximately 9.7% appearing once. The source was CD8+ T cells sorted from PBMCs, collected 45 days after the yellow fever booster vaccination. The receptors shown here come from a man younger than 35 who received the YFV17D yellow fever vaccine.

This clonotype was seen only a few times. The chain couples TRBV4-1 to TRBJ1-2; perhaps TRBD1 as D (5 bases). The V end lost 1 base, the J end lost 6 bases, and 15 bases lay between the germline ends. This CDR3 has 15 amino acids. CDR1 is MGHRA, CDR2 YSYEKL, per germline. CDR3 in amino acids: CASSQGGPGVDGYTF. CDR3 DNA sequence: TGCGCCAGCAGCCAAGGTGGGCCGGGGGTTGATGGCTACACCTTC.

This clonotype was seen a few times. The chain has TRBV12-3 or TRBV12-4 and TRBJ1-2, with 9 positions matching TRBD1. The V gene end was trimmed by 5 bases and the J gene end by 8 bases; junction bases not matched to a gene: 6. The CDR3 sequence is 13 residues long. CDR3 DNA sequence: TGTGCCAGCAGTCTGGGACAGGGAAGAGGCTACACCTTC. As protein: CASSLGQGRGYTF.

This clonotype was seen a handful of times. This rearrangement joins TRBV7-9 to TRBJ1-1; 10 positions agree with TRBD1. The CDR3 spans 12 residues. In germline, CDR1 is SEHNR, CDR2 FQNEAQ (reference sequence). V shed 3 bases, J shed 11 bases, and the junction held 3 bases outside the gene matches. The CDR3 sequence is CASSFPDRGAFF. The CDR3 coding sequence is TGTGCCAGCAGCTTTCCGGACAGGGGGGCTTTCTTT.

This clonotype appeared a few times. The chain employs TRBV7-9 and TRBJ2-5; D is possibly TRBD1 or TRBD2 (5 bases each). Germline lookup yields CDR1 SEHNR and CDR2 FQNEAQ (reference sequence). V was cut by 7 bases and J by 4 bases, with 19 bases left in between. This CDR3 comprises 15 residues. The CDR3 protein is CASTFLRGATETQYF. The DNA of the CDR3 is TGTGCCAGCACCTTCTTACGAGGGGCTACAGAGACCCAGTACTTC. Full variable domain (rest looked up from reference TRBV7-9 and TRBJ2-5): DTGVSQNPRHKITKRGQNVTFRCDPISEHNRLYWYRQTLGQGPEFLTYFQNEAQLEKSRLLSDRFSAERPKGSFSTLEIQRTEQGDSAMYLCASTFLRGATETQYFGPGTRLLVL.

The chain is built from TRBV29-1 and TRBJ1-1; tentative D call: TRBD1 (5 bases). From germline, CDR1 is SQVTM and CDR2 ANQGSEA. The CDR3 sequence is 14 residues long. V shed 5 bases and J shed 0 bases, with 13 bases lying between them. CDR3 protein: CSVRQGWVNTEAFF. The CDR3 DNA is TGCAGCGTTCGTCAGGGATGGGTGAACACTGAAGCTTTCTTT.

The chain joins TRBV3-1 to TRBJ2-3, with TRBD2 matching 7 bases. V trimming: 0 bases; J trimming: 5 bases; junction bases outside the gene matches: 8. CDR1 is LGHDT and CDR2 is YNNKEL in the germline V gene (reference sequence). This CDR3 region has 16 residues. The CDR3 protein is CASSQDLTSVGDTQYF. CDR3 DNA: TGTGCCAGCAGCCAAGATCTAACTAGCGTTGGAGATACGCAGTATTTT.

The chain employs TRBV11-2 and TRBJ1-3; no clear D gene. The germline V and J ends were trimmed by 2 bases and 4 bases, with 6 bases remaining between them. The CDR3 totals 13 residues. CDR1 SGHAT and CDR2 FQNNGV come from the germline V gene. The CDR3 loop is CASSLSSGNTIYF. The CDR3 DNA reads TGTGCCAGCAGCTTATCTTCCGGAAACACCATATATTTT.

This clonotype was seen at least ten times. V and J are TRBV27 and TRBJ2-7; D gene uncertain. The CDR3 covers 9 residues. Germline V gives CDR1 MNHEY, CDR2 SMNVEV (reference sequence). V lost 8 bases, J lost 4 bases, and 3 bases lay in between. The CDR3 here is CASGYEQYF. CDR3 coding DNA: TGTGCCAGCGGTTACGAGCAGTACTTC.

V usage is TRBV13 and J usage is TRBJ2-7, with 7 bases fitting TRBD2. The ends lost 5 bases at V and 0 bases at J; junction bases unmatched: 7. CDR3 size: 15 residues. CDR1 and CDR2 from the germline V gene are PRHDT and FYEKMQ (reference sequence). CDR3 amino acids: CASSGSAGFSYEQYF. In nucleotides, the CDR3 is TGTGCCAGCAGCGGTTCAGCGGGGTTCTCCTACGAGCAGTACTTC.

The rearrangement joins TRBV12-3 or TRBV12-4 to TRBJ2-1, with 13 bases matching TRBD2. Trimming took 6 bases from V and 5 from J; bases not matched to a gene: 4. The CDR3 is 15 residues long. CDR3 nucleotide sequence: TGTGCCAGCAGCCTGACTAGCGGGGGGAACAATGAGCAGTTCTTC. Translating gives CASSLTSGGNNEQFF.

This clonotype was seen a handful of times. The chain is built from TRBV4-1 and TRBJ2-3; 9 nucleotides line up with TRBD1. Unmatched junction bases numbered 13, after V lost 4 bases and J lost 2 bases. The germline V gene encodes CDR1 MGHRA and CDR2 YSYEKL. The CDR3 length is 18 residues. The CDR3 reads CASSPASHRGRITDTQYF. The CDR3 DNA reads TGCGCCAGCAGCCCTGCATCCCACAGGGGGCGAATCACAGATACGCAGTATTTT.

At least ten counts were recorded for this clonotype. The chain combines TRBV7-3 with TRBJ2-7; the match to TRBD1 covers 7 bases. The CDR3 extends over 14 amino acids. In germline, CDR1 is SGHTA, CDR2 FQGTGA. The V gene end was trimmed by 1 base and the J gene end by 1 base; junction bases not matched to a gene: 1. The CDR3 bases are TGTGCCAGCAGCTTAAGGGACAGTTCCTACGAGCAGTACGTC. Encoded protein: CASSLRDSSYEQYV.

This clonotype was counted a few times. CDR3 coding DNA: TGTGCCAGCAGCGTAATGACTAGCGGGCCTCAGGGGACCCAGTACTTC. This sequence encodes CASSVMTSGPQGTQYF. The V gene is TRBV9, the J gene TRBJ2-5; 10 positions agree with TRBD2. J gave up 7 bases and V 1 base, and 10 bases lay outside the gene matches. The germline V gene has CDR1 SGDLS and CDR2 YYNGEE. This CDR3 has 16 residues.

The rearrangement joins TRBV19 to TRBJ1-5; D unclear. This CDR3 comprises 15 residues. V lost 4 bases, J lost 2 bases, and 12 bases lay in between. Germline loops: CDR1 LNHDA, CDR2 SQIVND (reference sequence). The CDR3 DNA sequence: TGTGCCAGTAGTAGTTCCACAGTTCGCAATCAGCCCCAGCATTTT. It translates to CASSSSTVRNQPQHF. The full variable domain, rest sourced from reference TRBV19 and TRBJ1-5, is DGGITQSPKYLFRKEGQNVTLSCEQNLNHDAMYWYRQDPGQGLRLIYYSQIVNDFQKGDIAEGYSVSREKKESFPLTVTSAQKNPTAFYLCASSSSTVRNQPQHFGDGTRLSIL.

CDR3 region: CASSISPPSEEQFF. In nucleotides, the CDR3 is TGTGCCAGTAGTATCTCCCCCCCATCGGAGGAGCAGTTCTTC. The rearrangement joins TRBV19 to TRBJ2-1, with D unresolved. This CDR3 region has 14 residues. CDR1 is LNHDA, CDR2 SQIVND, per germline (reference sequence). V lost 3 bases and J lost 10, with 16 bases in between.

The rearrangement joins TRBV9 to TRBJ2-1; D unclear. Germline V gene lookup returns CDR1 SGDLS and CDR2 YYNGEE. The CDR3 runs to 14 residues. V was clipped by 0 bases and J by 10 bases, with 14 bases between them. Here the CDR3 reads CASSVEFDPAEQFF. The CDR3 DNA sequence: TGTGCCAGCAGCGTAGAGTTCGACCCCGCGGAGCAGTTCTTC.

The chain uses TRBV12-5 and TRBJ1-1, with unresolved D. CDR3 length: 13 amino acids. Trimming took off 7 bases at V and 4 bases at J, with 13 bases between the two ends. The germline CDR1 and CDR2 sequences are LGHNT and FRNRAP. DNA for the CDR3: TGTGCTAGTGCCCACTCATACGGCACTGAAGCTTTCTTT. Its translation is CASAHSYGTEAFF.

This clonotype appeared many times. The CDR3 loop reads CASSPGLPKETQYF. The CDR3, as DNA: TGTGCCAGCAGCCCAGGACTCCCAAAAGAGACCCAGTACTTC. The chain links TRBV11-1 to TRBJ2-5; perhaps TRBD2 as D (5 bases). The CDR3 contains 14 residues. Trimming took off 5 bases at V and 3 bases at J, with 13 bases between the two ends. CDR1 is SGHAT and CDR2 is FQDESV in the germline V gene (reference sequence).

This clonotype was seen only a few times. The rearrangement links TRBV4-1 to TRBJ2-7; TRBD1 might be the D (6 bases). The CDR3 extends over 15 amino acids. The V end lost 2 bases, the J end lost 1 base, and 12 bases lay between the germline ends. Per germline, CDR1 MGHRA and CDR2 YSYEKL. CDR3 nucleotides: TGCGCCAGCAGCCAATATACAGGGAGATCCTACGAGCAGTACTTC. Protein: CASSQYTGRSYEQYF.

The chain employs TRBV27 and TRBJ1-5; perhaps TRBD1 as D (6 bases). V was shortened by 8 bases and J by 2 bases, with 19 bases between the two germline ends. CDR1 and CDR2 (germline): MNHEY, SMNVEV (reference sequence). This CDR3 region has 16 residues. The CDR3 is CASRALLRGGNQPQHF. CDR3 nucleotide sequence: TGTGCCAGCCGCGCCCTTCTTAGGGGGGGCAATCAGCCCCAGCATTTT.

This clonotype has ten or more counts. This sequence joins TRBV6-1 and TRBJ2-5; 8 bases fit TRBD1. The CDR3 is 14 residues long. In germline, CDR1 is MNHNS, CDR2 SASEGT. V was pared by 3 bases and J by 0 bases, with 0 bases of the junction left unmatched. CDR3 coding DNA: TGTGCCAGCAGTGAGGACAGGGACCAAGAGACCCAGTACTTC. Protein product: CASSEDRDQETQYF.

This rearrangement joins TRBV4-1 to TRBJ2-1, with D uncertain. Trimming cost V 0 bases and J 7 bases, with 19 bases left between them. CDR3 length equals 17 residues. The germline gives CDR1 MGHRA, CDR2 YSYEKL. CDR3 residues: CASSQEGKAVAVNEQFF. Written as DNA, the CDR3 is TGCGCCAGCAGCCAAGAGGGGAAGGCAGTAGCCGTAAATGAGCAGTTCTTC.

The chain uses TRBV4-1 and TRBJ2-5, with TRBD2 identical over 12 bases. Germline values: CDR1 MGHRA, CDR2 YSYEKL. J lost 1 base, V lost 0 bases, and 3 bases had no gene match. The CDR3 contains 17 residues. The CDR3 DNA is TGCGCCAGCAGCCAAGATCTAGCGGGGGGGCTCCAAGAGACCCAGTACTTC. Protein: CASSQDLAGGLQETQYF.

The chain recombines TRBV7-9 with TRBJ2-7; a weak D match, TRBD1 (6 bases). This CDR3 comprises 14 residues. Trimming cost V 5 bases and J 6 bases, with 17 bases left between them. The germline V gene encodes CDR1 SEHNR and CDR2 FQNEAQ (reference sequence). CDR3 bases: TGTGCCAGCAGCAGGAACAGGGACCCTGGCGAGCAGTACGTC. Encoded protein: CASSRNRDPGEQYV.

This clonotype has just a few counts. V gene TRBV4-2 combines with J gene TRBJ2-2; 8 bases map to TRBD1. This CDR3 is 17 amino acids long. Losses at the gene ends were 0 bases for V and 1 base for J; bases not matched to a gene: 4. Germline V gives CDR1 LGHNA, CDR2 YNFKEQ. The CDR3 nucleotides are TGTGCCAGCAGCCAAGAGTACAGGGGGATGAACACCGGGGAGCTGTTTTTT. It encodes CASSQEYRGMNTGELFF.

This clonotype has a handful of counts. The J gene is TRBJ1-4, the V gene TRBV4-2; possibly TRBD1 for D (5 bases). Germline V lookup: CDR1 LGHNA, CDR2 YNFKEQ. Trimming removed 1 base at V and 5 bases at J, with 11 bases between. The CDR3 sequence is 15 residues long. CDR3 DNA: TGTGCCAGCAGCCAAGCCGGGGACCAGAATGAAAAACTGTTTTTT. Translation: CASSQAGDQNEKLFF.

The chain is built from TRBV12-3 or TRBV12-4 and TRBJ2-7, with 13 bases matching TRBD2. CDR3 length equals 16 residues. V dropped 4 bases and J dropped 3; count of bases not matched to a gene: 6. The CDR3: CASSSTSGGRFYEQYF. DNA of the CDR3: TGTGCCAGCAGTTCGACTAGCGGGGGGAGGTTCTACGAGCAGTACTTC.

This clonotype showed up just a few times. V gene TRBV27 combines with J gene TRBJ2-7; maybe TRBD1 (6 bases). The germline gives CDR1 MNHEY, CDR2 SMNVEV (reference sequence). The ends were cut back, 5 bases at V and 4 bases at J, with 15 bases in the middle. The CDR3 is 14 residues long. CDR3 protein: CASSIGQSTYEQYF. DNA of the CDR3: TGTGCCAGCAGTATCGGACAGTCGACGTACGAGCAGTACTTC.

This clonotype appeared a few times. This chain uses TRBV29-1 with TRBJ2-2; D remains ambiguous. V lost 4 bases and J lost 5, with 14 bases in between. CDR1 is SQVTM, CDR2 ANQGSEA, per germline. The CDR3 has 14 residues. The CDR3 DNA is TGCAGCGTTGGAAGTGGGCGTTGGACCGGGGAGCTGTTTTTT. It yields the protein CSVGSGRWTGELFF.

This clonotype was seen only a few times. The chain joins TRBV4-1 to TRBJ1-1; 7 positions match TRBD1. Germline CDR1 MGHRA, CDR2 YSYEKL. The CDR3 loop spans 15 amino acids. The ends lost 3 bases at V and 5 bases at J; junction bases unmatched: 9. The CDR3 spells CASSHEGGAGTEAFF. DNA of the CDR3: TGCGCCAGCAGCCATGAAGGGGGCGCGGGTACTGAAGCTTTCTTT.

The chain combines TRBV7-9 with TRBJ1-5, with D unclear. The CDR3 has 13 residues. Trimming shortened V by 10 bases and J by 0 bases, and 10 bases separated the two germline ends. From germline, CDR1 is SEHNR and CDR2 FQNEAQ (reference sequence). The CDR3 DNA reads as TGTGCCATCTCGGACTTTAGCAATCAGCCCCAGCATTTT. The encoded protein is CAISDFSNQPQHF.